This passage covers 20 T cell receptor beta chains from one sample sequenced in a study of shared clonotypes between healthy human individuals. Profiled with immunoSEQ multiplex PCR; TCRdb holds only in-frame clones, not every one. The data show about 770,000 clones, 72% seen once. The specimen sequenced was memory CD4+ T cells sorted from blood. Described subset: CD45RA-negative fraction. Source of these receptors: a woman aged 25 to 39 in good health.

The V gene is TRBV5-1, the J gene TRBJ1-1; D not certain. Germline CDR1 SGHRS, CDR2 YFSETQ. V lost 4 bases and J 3 bases, leaving 13 bases between the germline ends. The CDR3 runs 14 residues. The CDR3 DNA reads as TGCGCCAGCAGCCGGAAGGGAGAATACACTGAAGCTTTCTTT. Translating it yields CASSRKGEYTEAFF.

Only a few counts were recorded for this clone. V and J are TRBV7-8 and TRBJ1-1; 10 bases line up with TRBD1. J gave up 4 bases and V 4 bases, and 12 bases lay outside the gene matches. Germline CDR1 reads SGHVS; CDR2 reads FQNEAQ. The CDR3 is made up of 17 amino acids. In DNA form, the CDR3 reads TGTGCCAGCAGCTCCTGGAGGACAGGGGGTAGGAGCACTGAAGCTTTCTTT. This encodes CASSSWRTGGRSTEAFF.

This chain links TRBV11-2 with TRBJ2-1; 7 nucleotides agree with TRBD2. CDR1 and CDR2 from the germline V gene are SGHAT and FQNNGV. The length of the CDR3 is 16 residues. V shed 5 bases, J shed 0 bases, and the junction held 7 bases outside the gene matches. The CDR3 bases are TGTGCCAGCAGCCCATGGCGGGGGAGCTCCTACAATGAGCAGTTCTTC. This sequence encodes CASSPWRGSSYNEQFF.

This chain joins TRBV19 and TRBJ1-1; 7 bases line up with TRBD1. Germline V gives CDR1 LNHDA, CDR2 SQIVND (reference sequence). V gave up 6 bases and J gave up 5 bases; unmatched junction bases: 12. The CDR3 length is 15 residues. The CDR3 sequence is CASSQNDRVGTEAFF. The CDR3 DNA reads as TGTGCCAGTAGCCAAAACGACAGGGTAGGGACTGAAGCTTTCTTT.

This clone has a single count. The gene calls are TRBV5-5 and TRBJ2-7; D might be TRBD2 (5 bases). Germline V CDR1 and CDR2: SGHKS, YYEKEE (reference sequence). V was pared by 4 bases and J by 2 bases, with 22 bases between. The CDR3 extends over 17 amino acids. In DNA form, the CDR3 reads TGTGCCAGCAGCGTATCCTTTGACGCCCGAGGGACCTACGAGCAGTACTTC. It specifies CASSVSFDARGTYEQYF.

The rearrangement joins TRBV2 to TRBJ2-7, with 7 bases that match TRBD1. The CDR3 loop spans 15 amino acids. Per the germline V gene, CDR1 is SNHLY and CDR2 is FYNNEI. The junction had 9 bases not matched to a gene; V was cut back by 1 base and J by 6 bases. CDR3 nucleotide sequence: TGTGCCAGCAGTGAAGAGGGGCAGGGACAGCGCGAGCAGTACTTC. It encodes CASSEEGQGQREQYF.

This clone was counted only a few times. This chain links TRBV5-1 with TRBJ2-1; TRBD2 matches 7 bases. Trimming cost V 7 bases and J 0 bases; bases outside gene matches: 7. From germline, CDR1 is SGHRS and CDR2 YFSETQ. This CDR3 is built from 15 residues. The CDR3 nucleotides are TGCGCCAGCGCTATTTCTAGCGGCTCCTACAATGAGCAGTTCTTC. Its protein is CASAISSGSYNEQFF.

Note on this clone: Other DNA sequences in the same sample also yield this CDR3. The chain links TRBV9 to TRBJ2-7; D perhaps matches TRBD2 (6 bases). CDR3 length: 14 amino acids. Germline V CDR1 and CDR2: SGDLS, YYNGEE. V was pared by 2 bases and J by 0 bases, with 9 bases between. The DNA for the CDR3 is TGTGCCAGCAGCGTGGGGGGAAGCTCCTACGAGCAGTACTTC. Translating it yields CASSVGGSSYEQYF.

The V call is TRBV19, the J call TRBJ1-2; D might be TRBD1 (6 bases). The CDR3 totals 16 residues. Germline CDR1 reads LNHDA; CDR2 reads SQIVND (reference sequence). Trimming took off 7 bases at V and 7 bases at J, with 25 bases between the two ends. The CDR3 sequence: CASKPKWGQGTGGYTF. The CDR3 DNA is TGTGCCAGTAAGCCCAAATGGGGGCAGGGTACGGGTGGCTACACCTTC.

This chain links TRBV30 with TRBJ2-7; D is unclear. Germline V lookup: CDR1 GTSNPN, CDR2 SVGIG (reference sequence). V lost 0 bases and J lost 9, with 12 bases in between. The CDR3 runs 12 residues. DNA of the CDR3: TGTGCCTGGAGTGTACTTGGGAATACGCAGTACTTC. As protein: CAWSVLGNTQYF.

The V call is TRBV7-9, the J call TRBJ1-1; a possible D gene is TRBD1 (5 bases). V lost 0 bases, J lost 10 bases, and 15 bases lay in between. The CDR3 is 14 residues long. The V gene's germline CDR1 is SEHNR and CDR2 FQNEAQ (reference sequence). CDR3 protein: CASSLAGNPGGAFF. CDR3 nucleotides: TGTGCCAGCAGCTTAGCGGGGAACCCGGGGGGAGCTTTCTTT.

The chain employs TRBV9 and TRBJ2-2; 9 bases map to TRBD2. The germline CDR1 and CDR2 sequences are SGDLS and YYNGEE. V trimming: 0 bases; J trimming: 6 bases; junction bases outside the gene matches: 6. This CDR3 is built from 16 residues. The CDR3 nucleotides read TGTGCCAGCAGCGTAGTTGCGGGAGGGCCAGCCGGGGAGCTGTTTTTT. As protein: CASSVVAGGPAGELFF.

This clone came up a few times. The CDR3 protein is CASSEPRPLVEQFF. As DNA, the CDR3 is TGTGCCAGCAGTGAACCGAGGCCACTCGTTGAGCAGTTCTTC. The V and J genes are TRBV6-1 and TRBJ2-1; D is unresolved. The CDR3 has 14 residues. The germline V gene has CDR1 MNHNS and CDR2 SASEGT. V lost 2 bases and J lost 9, with 14 bases in between.

This clone occurred once. A much more abundant neighbour one base away suggests this may be a read error. The V and J genes are TRBV11-2 and TRBJ2-1, with 8 bases fitting TRBD2. CDR1 and CDR2 from the germline V gene are SGHAT and FQNNGV. The CDR3 sequence is 15 residues long. V lost 5 bases, J lost 9 bases, and 12 bases stayed unmatched. CDR3 nucleotide sequence: TGTGCCAGCAGCCGGGGGGGGGAGGGTAAGAGTGAGCAGTTCTTC. Protein product: CASSRGGEGKSEQFF.

The CDR3 coding sequence is TGTGCCAGCAGCCAAGGAGGAAGTAGGTTCTTC. It specifies CASSQGGSRFF. The chain is built from TRBV14 and TRBJ2-1; D is uncertain. Trimming pared 1 base from V and 15 bases from J, leaving 10 bases between. Germline V gene lookup returns CDR1 SGHDN and CDR2 FVKESK. The CDR3 sequence is 11 residues long.

The CDR3 loop is CASSLQWPGNTIYF. In nucleotides, the CDR3 is TGTGCCAGCAGTCTCCAGTGGCCTGGAAACACCATATATTTT. The chain links TRBV28 to TRBJ1-3, with no clear D. The V gene lost 5 bases and the J gene lost 2 bases, with 10 bases spanning the gap. Germline V gives CDR1 MDHEN, CDR2 SYDVKM. The CDR3 consists of 14 residues. The full variable domain, its missing parts supplied by reference TRBV28 and TRBJ1-3, is DVKVTQSSRYLVKRTGEKVFLECVQDMDHENMFWYRQDPGLGLRLIYFSYDVKMKEKGDIPEGYSVSREKKERFSLILESASTNQTSMYLCASSLQWPGNTIYFGEGSWLTVV.

The chain uses TRBV9 and TRBJ1-1, with D possibly being TRBD1 (6 bases). Germline loops: CDR1 SGDLS, CDR2 YYNGEE. Deletions cut 3 bases from V and 11 bases from J, with 17 bases between. This CDR3 spans 13 amino acids. CDR3 sequence (DNA): TGTGCCAGCAGCGGCGGGACACGGAATGGCGCTTTCTTT. Protein product: CASSGGTRNGAFF.

A single count supports this clone. The chain uses TRBV5-4 and TRBJ1-4, with D perhaps TRBD1 (5 bases). Germline values: CDR1 SGHNT, CDR2 YYREEE (reference sequence). Trimming pared 4 bases from V and 7 bases from J, leaving 20 bases between. This CDR3 region has 16 residues. Here the CDR3 reads CASSQDLAGFGEKLFF. The CDR3 DNA reads TGTGCCAGCAGCCAAGATCTAGCAGGGTTCGGTGAAAAACTGTTTTTT.

The chain combines TRBV6-1 with TRBJ1-2; the match to TRBD1 covers 7 bases. CDR3 length: 15 amino acids. The germline V gene encodes CDR1 MNHNS and CDR2 SASEGT. The V segment lost 2 bases and the J segment 4 bases; nucleotides outside the gene matches: 7. CDR3 sequence (DNA): TGTGCCAGCAGTGAATTGGAGGGGGCCCCCTATGGCTACACCTTC. Translation: CASSELEGAPYGYTF.

The chain has TRBV7-3 and TRBJ2-2, with D possibly called TRBD1 or TRBD2 (5 bases each). The germline V gene has CDR1 SGHTA and CDR2 FQGTGA. The CDR3 extends over 14 amino acids. Trimming left V 3 bases short and J 6 bases short, with 11 bases between. The CDR3 loop reads CASSLDGAAGELFF. DNA for the CDR3: TGTGCCAGCAGCTTGGACGGGGCCGCCGGGGAGCTGTTTTTT.